The 24 T cell receptor beta chains in this list originate from one sample, sequenced in a study of Tregs in tolerant kidney transplant recipients. Assay used: immunoSEQ multiplex PCR; TCRdb lists only in-frame clones, some missing. The top ten hold approximately 0.34% of the sample, which has 110,000 or so clones, about 90% seen once. The source material was CD4+ T cells from blood, sampled before the transplant. The source of these receptors is a human donor who received a combined kidney and bone marrow transplant.

This clone was counted once. The rearrangement uses TRBV6-5 and TRBJ2-3; D is perhaps TRBD2 (5 bases). CDR3 size: 16 residues. Germline V gene lookup returns CDR1 MNHEY and CDR2 SVGAGI. V was clipped by 0 bases and J by 2 bases, with 12 bases between them. CDR3 DNA: TGTGCCAGCAGTTACTCCACGGCTGGACTCACAGATACGCAGTATTTT. Encoded protein: CASSYSTAGLTDTQYF.

CDR3 in DNA: TGTGCCAGCAGTTCTCCCGGGACTTCTCTCTACGAGCAGTACTTC. It yields the protein CASSSPGTSLYEQYF. The chain is built from TRBV28 and TRBJ2-7; weak D call: TRBD2 (6 bases). Trimming removed 4 bases at V and 3 bases at J, with 16 bases between. Germline CDR1 MDHEN, CDR2 SYDVKM. The CDR3 contains 15 residues.

This clone was seen only a few times. The chain joins TRBV2 to TRBJ2-2, with TRBD1 matching 7 bases. Germline V gene sequence: CDR1 SNHLY, CDR2 FYNNEI. The CDR3 consists of 14 residues. V shed 4 bases and J 7 bases; nucleotides not matched to a gene: 6. CDR3: CASSGQGKGGELFF. CDR3 DNA: TGTGCCAGCAGTGGACAGGGAAAAGGCGGGGAGCTGTTTTTT.

This sequence joins TRBV15 and TRBJ2-1; TRBD2 aligns across 13 bases. Per the germline V gene, CDR1 is LNHNV and CDR2 is YYDKDF (reference sequence). The J segment lost 13 bases and the V segment lost 5 bases, leaving 8 bases of the junction unmatched. CDR3 length: 14 residues. In DNA, the CDR3 is TGTGCCACCAGCCCTCGGACTAGCGGGAGCAGTCAGTTCTTC. This encodes CATSPRTSGSSQFF. Looking up the rest from reference TRBV15 and TRBJ2-1 gives the full variable domain: DAMVIQNPRYQVTQFGKPVTLSCSQTLNHNVMYWYQQKSSQAPKLLFHYYDKDFNNEADTPDNFQSRRPNTSFCFLDIRSPGLGDTAMYLCATSPRTSGSSQFFGPGTRLTVL.

In this sample, this clone turned up once. The chain has TRBV6-5 and TRBJ2-5; unclear D gene. Germline V gene lookup returns CDR1 MNHEY and CDR2 SVGAGI. CDR3 length: 14 amino acids. The V gene lost 0 bases and the J gene lost 3 bases, with 8 bases spanning the gap. The CDR3 DNA is TGTGCCAGCAGTTACTCGTTCAGAAAAGAGACCCAGTACTTC. Protein sequence: CASSYSFRKETQYF.

The V and J genes are TRBV11-2 and TRBJ2-6; possible D gene TRBD2, 5 bases. CDR3 length: 14 residues. Germline V gives CDR1 SGHAT, CDR2 FQNNGV. V was shortened by 7 bases and J by 2 bases, with 9 bases between the two germline ends. In nucleotides, the CDR3 is TGTGCCAGCAAATGGGGAGCTGGGGCCAACGTCCTGACTTTC. This codes for CASKWGAGANVLTF.

This clone was counted only a few times. The V gene is TRBV10-3, the J gene TRBJ2-4; 8 nucleotides match TRBD2. Germline trimming cut 4 bases from V and 0 bases from J; bases unmatched to any gene: 8. The CDR3 loop spans 17 amino acids. CDR1 is ENHRY, CDR2 SYGVKD, per germline. CDR3 coding DNA: TGTGCCATCAGTGCTGAAGCGGGAGAGGGAGCCAAAAACATTCAGTACTTC. This translates into CAISAEAGEGAKNIQYF.

The V call is TRBV14, the J call TRBJ1-4, with D unclear. V was shortened by 4 bases and J by 8 bases, with 11 bases between the two germline ends. This CDR3 region has 13 residues. Germline lookup yields CDR1 SGHDN and CDR2 FVKESK. CDR3 DNA sequence: TGTGCCAGCAGCCGGACCGGGGAGGAAAAACTGTTTTTT. Its translation is CASSRTGEEKLFF.

The gene calls are TRBV2 and TRBJ1-4; 8 positions agree with TRBD1. From germline, CDR1 is SNHLY and CDR2 FYNNEI. The CDR3 totals 14 residues. The J segment lost 4 bases and the V segment lost 6 bases, leaving 4 bases of the junction unmatched. CDR3 coding DNA: TGTGCCAGCAGCGGGGACAGGTTTAATGAAAAACTGTTTTTT. Protein: CASSGDRFNEKLFF.

This clone has a handful of counts. The J gene is TRBJ1-2, the V gene TRBV28; 8 bases are a match to TRBD1. Germline V gene data show CDR1 as MDHEN and CDR2 as SYDVKM. CDR3 length: 14 amino acids. J was trimmed by 3 bases and V by 3 bases; bases with no gene match: 3. CDR3: CASSFLGQDYGYTF. The CDR3 DNA is TGTGCCAGCAGTTTCTTGGGACAGGACTATGGCTACACCTTC.

This chain links TRBV5-1 with TRBJ1-3; D remains ambiguous. Trimming stripped 0 bases from V and 3 bases from J, with 13 bases between. The CDR3 runs to 16 residues. CDR1 SGHRS and CDR2 YFSETQ come from the germline V gene. In DNA, the CDR3 is TGCGCCAGCAGCTTGGAAAGCCTTTCCCGTGGAAACACCATATATTTT. As protein: CASSLESLSRGNTIYF.

For the CDR3, the DNA is TGTGCCTGGAGTTCAGGACAGGGGGGTCAGCCCCAGCATTTT. It translates to CAWSSGQGGQPQHF. The chain links TRBV30 to TRBJ1-5, with TRBD1 identical over 10 bases. The germline CDR1 and CDR2 sequences are GTSNPN and SVGIG (reference sequence). Trimming cost V 2 bases and J 6 bases; bases outside gene matches: 4. This CDR3 spans 14 amino acids.

This clone is a singleton in its sample. V gene TRBV27 combines with J gene TRBJ2-4; D is unclear. The germline V and J ends were trimmed by 5 bases and 8 bases, with 16 bases remaining between them. CDR3 length: 14 amino acids. The V gene's germline CDR1 is MNHEY and CDR2 SMNVEV (reference sequence). Here the CDR3 reads CASSTHRVMDIQYF. CDR3 bases: TGTGCCAGCAGTACCCACAGAGTTATGGACATTCAGTACTTC.

As DNA, the CDR3 is TGCGCCAGCAGCCAAGGACAGACATACGAGCAGTACTTC. Protein sequence: CASSQGQTYEQYF. The chain joins TRBV4-1 to TRBJ2-7; D perhaps matches TRBD1 (5 bases). Trimming pared 1 base from V and 4 bases from J, leaving 8 bases between. The CDR3 has 13 residues. Germline CDR1 and CDR2: MGHRA and YSYEKL.

The V call is TRBV6-5, the J call TRBJ1-2; tentative D call: TRBD1 (6 bases). There are 14 residues in the CDR3. The germline V gene has CDR1 MNHEY and CDR2 SVGAGI. Trimming removed 8 bases from V and 8 bases from J, with 21 bases in between. CDR3 nucleotides: TGTGCCAGCGGAAAAAACGGCGGGGGCTGGGGCTACACCTTC. Amino acids: CASGKNGGGWGYTF.

V usage is TRBV28 and J usage is TRBJ1-1; D possibly corresponds to TRBD1 (5 bases). Germline-derived CDR1 and CDR2 are MDHEN and SYDVKM. Trimming stripped 6 bases from V and 1 base from J, with 12 bases between. The CDR3 has 14 amino acids. CDR3 DNA: TGTGCCAGCAGCGGGGGACGTCGGAACACTGAAGCTTTCTTT. Amino acids: CASSGGRRNTEAFF.

The genes are TRBV5-4 and TRBJ2-7; 7 bases are a match to TRBD1. After removal of 3 bases from V and 0 bases from J, the junction contained 6 bases not matched to a gene. From germline, CDR1 is SGHNT and CDR2 YYREEE (reference sequence). The CDR3 extends over 15 amino acids. In DNA form, the CDR3 reads TGTGCCAGCAGCTCACGGACAGGACTCTCCTACGAGCAGTACTTC. Encoded protein: CASSSRTGLSYEQYF.

The rearrangement uses TRBV5-5 and TRBJ2-7; D remains unclear. Germline assignment: CDR1 SGHKS and CDR2 YYEKEE (reference sequence). There are 14 residues in the CDR3. With 0 bases removed from V and 2 bases from J, the gap between germline ends came to 9 bases. The CDR3 reads CASSLGAKAYEQYF. As DNA, the CDR3 is TGTGCCAGCAGCTTGGGGGCGAAAGCCTACGAGCAGTACTTC. Variable domain in full (rest from reference TRBV5-5 and TRBJ2-7): DAGVTQSPTHLIKTRGQQVTLRCSPISGHKSVSWYQQVLGQGPQFIFQYYEKEERGRGNFPDRFSARQFPNYSSELNVNALLLGDSALYLCASSLGAKAYEQYFGPGTRLTVT.

The gene calls are TRBV5-1 and TRBJ2-1; D possibly corresponds to TRBD2 (6 bases). In germline, CDR1 is SGHRS, CDR2 YFSETQ. The CDR3 totals 10 residues. V gave up 7 bases and J gave up 7 bases, with 6 bases separating them. The CDR3 coding sequence is TGCGCCAGCCGGGGGAATGAGCAGTTCTTC. The encoded protein is CASRGNEQFF.

V and J are TRBV6-5 and TRBJ2-6; tentatively, D is TRBD1 (5 bases). With 2 bases removed from V and 0 bases from J, the gap between germline ends came to 8 bases. This CDR3 has 16 residues. Germline CDR1 is MNHEY and CDR2 is SVGAGI. CDR3 sequence: CASSYDGASGANVLTF. The CDR3 coding sequence is TGTGCCAGCAGTTACGATGGGGCCTCTGGGGCCAACGTCCTGACTTTC.

The chain combines TRBV9 with TRBJ2-3; tentative D call: TRBD2 (5 bases). V lost 3 bases, J lost 4 bases, and 9 bases lay in between. Germline CDR1 SGDLS, CDR2 YYNGEE. The CDR3 totals 13 residues. The CDR3: CASSDAGPDTQYF. The CDR3 DNA is TGTGCCAGCAGCGATGCGGGTCCAGATACGCAGTATTTT.

This chain connects TRBV9 to TRBJ1-1; D not resolved. The CDR3 spans 15 residues. In germline, CDR1 is SGDLS, CDR2 YYNGEE. Trimming took 0 bases from V and 3 from J, leaving 12 bases between them. The CDR3 DNA reads as TGTGCCAGCAGCGTAGCTAGGCAGAGATACACTGAAGCTTTCTTT. Translated: CASSVARQRYTEAFF.

This clone was seen more than once but under ten times. The chain couples TRBV7-9 to TRBJ1-5; D may be TRBD1 (6 bases). The CDR3 totals 15 residues. CDR1 and CDR2 from the germline V gene are SEHNR and FQNEAQ (reference sequence). Trimming stripped 5 bases from V and 2 bases from J, with 13 bases between. The CDR3 bases are TGTGCCAGCAGCCCTAAAGGGGGAGGCAATCAGCCCCAGCATTTT. Protein product: CASSPKGGGNQPQHF.

The chain joins TRBV25-1 to TRBJ2-7, with TRBD1 matching over 10 bases. Per the germline V gene, CDR1 is MGHDK and CDR2 is SYGVNS. The CDR3 spans 14 residues. Unmatched junction bases numbered 3, after V lost 3 bases and J lost 4 bases. The CDR3 spells CASSDPGQGYEQYF. DNA of the CDR3: TGTGCCAGCAGTGATCCGGGACAGGGGTACGAGCAGTACTTC.